This record looks at one T cell receptor beta chain sequence and its context. This specimen belongs to a study of CD8+ T cells in alopecia areata. cDNA serving as the sequencing template came from extracted, reverse transcribed RNA. Profiled with immunoSEQ multiplex PCR; TCRdb holds only in-frame clones, not every one. The repertoire includes about 140,000 clones, roughly 58% of them detected once, and 36% sits in the top ten. Germline loops: CDR1 MNHEY, CDR2 SMNVEV (reference sequence). The CDR3 is made up of 15 amino acids. Trimming shortened V by 5 bases and J by 4 bases, and 14 bases separated the two germline ends.

The sequencing sample was made of CD8+ T cells sorted from blood. The clonotype comes from a human donor in good health. The chain recombines TRBV27 with TRBJ2-2, with D perhaps matching TRBD1 (5 bases). This CDR3 reads CASSISGRATGELFF. The CDR3 nucleotides are TGTGCCAGCAGTATCTCAGGGCGTGCCACCGGGGAGCTGTTTTTT.